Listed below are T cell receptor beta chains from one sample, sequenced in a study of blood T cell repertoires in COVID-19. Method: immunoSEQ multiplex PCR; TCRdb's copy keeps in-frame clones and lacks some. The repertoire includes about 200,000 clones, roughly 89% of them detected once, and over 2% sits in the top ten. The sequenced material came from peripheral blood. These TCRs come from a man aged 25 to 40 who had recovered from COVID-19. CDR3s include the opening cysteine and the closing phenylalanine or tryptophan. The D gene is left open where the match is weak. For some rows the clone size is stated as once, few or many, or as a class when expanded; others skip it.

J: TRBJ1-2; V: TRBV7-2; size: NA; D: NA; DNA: TGTGCCAGCAGCTTGGACAGTAACCCCTACTATGGCTACACCTTC; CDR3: CASSLDSNPYYGYTF
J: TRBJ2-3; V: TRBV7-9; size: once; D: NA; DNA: TGTGCCAGCAGCTTGGGGGCCGGGGAAAGGACAGATACGCAGTATTTT; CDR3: CASSLGAGERTDTQYF
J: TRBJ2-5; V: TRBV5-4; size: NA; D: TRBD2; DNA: TGTGCCAGCAGCGAAGCGGGGGGGCGGGAGACCCAGTACTTC; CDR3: CASSEAGGRETQYF
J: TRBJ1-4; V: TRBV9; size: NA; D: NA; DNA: TGTGCCAGCAGCGTTTTTGGGGGCTCTAATGAAAAACTGTTTTTT; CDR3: CASSVFGGSNEKLFF
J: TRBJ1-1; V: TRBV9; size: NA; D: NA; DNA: TGTGCCAGCGTACTCCTTGAAGCTTTCTTT; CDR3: CASVLLEAFF
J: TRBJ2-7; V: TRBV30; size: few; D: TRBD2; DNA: TGTGCCTGGAGTGGAGGACTAGCTCTCCACGAGCAGTACTTC; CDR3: CAWSGGLALHEQYF
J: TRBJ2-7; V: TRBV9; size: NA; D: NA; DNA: TGTGCCAGCAGCCCCCGGCCGACAGGCCGCTTACCTAAGCAGTACTTC; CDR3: CASSPRPTGRLPKQYF
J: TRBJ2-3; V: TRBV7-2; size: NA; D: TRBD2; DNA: TGTGCCAGCAGCCCAAACGGGGGGGCAAAGGATACGCAGTATTTT; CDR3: CASSPNGGAKDTQYF
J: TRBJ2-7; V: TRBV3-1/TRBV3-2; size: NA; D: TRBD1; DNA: TGTGCCAGCAGCCAAGATGACAGGGTGCGCGAGCAGTACTTC; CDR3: CASSQDDRVREQYF
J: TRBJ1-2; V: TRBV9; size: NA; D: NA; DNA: TGTGCCAGCAGCGTAGGGTTCCGCCGCGGATATGGCTACACCTTC; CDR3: CASSVGFRRGYGYTF
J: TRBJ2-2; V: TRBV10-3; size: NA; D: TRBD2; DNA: TGTGCCATTACTAGCGGGGGGGCTTCAGGAGGGGAGCTGTTTTTT; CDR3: CAITSGGASGGELFF
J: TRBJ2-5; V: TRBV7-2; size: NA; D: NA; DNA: TGTGCCAGCAGCTTATTCTGGCGGGGATTAATCCAAGAGACCCAGTACTTC; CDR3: CASSLFWRGLIQETQYF
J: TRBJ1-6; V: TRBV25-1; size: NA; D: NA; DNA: TGTGCCAGCAGTGAATTGGGGCAGTATAAATTCTATAATTCACCCCTCCACTTT; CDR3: CASSELGQYKFYNSPLHF
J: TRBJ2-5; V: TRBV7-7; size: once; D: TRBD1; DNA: TGTGCCAGCAGCTCTGACAGGGGGGTAGAGACCCAGTACTTC; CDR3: CASSSDRGVETQYF
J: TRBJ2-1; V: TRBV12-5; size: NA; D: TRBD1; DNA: TGTGCTAGTGGTTTGGGGCAGGGGGATCCTATTGGCAATGAGCAGTTCTTC; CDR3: CASGLGQGDPIGNEQFF
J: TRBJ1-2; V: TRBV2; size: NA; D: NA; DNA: TGTGCCAGCAGTCTTTCGGTGGACAGAGAATTAAACTATGGCTACACCTTC; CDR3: CASSLSVDRELNYGYTF
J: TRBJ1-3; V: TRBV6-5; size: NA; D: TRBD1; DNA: TGTGCCAGTTTTAATGGGGACAGTAGAAACACCATATATTTT; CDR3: CASFNGDSRNTIYF
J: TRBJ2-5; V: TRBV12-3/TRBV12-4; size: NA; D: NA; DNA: TGTGCCAGCAGTTTGTTAGGGAGTGAGACCCAGTACTTC; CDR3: CASSLLGSETQYF
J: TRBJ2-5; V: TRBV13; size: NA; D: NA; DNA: TGTGCCAGCAGTCACCCGAAGGGGAATTCCATACAGACCCAGTACTTC; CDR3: CASSHPKGNSIQTQYF
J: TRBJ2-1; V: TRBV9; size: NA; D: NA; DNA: TGTGCCAGCAGCGGGTTACAGGGGGGGTCCAATGAGCAGTTCTTC; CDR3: CASSGLQGGSNEQFF
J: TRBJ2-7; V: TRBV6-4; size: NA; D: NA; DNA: TGTGCCAGCAGTGAACAACCGGGCAGGGGCGACGAGCAGTACTTC; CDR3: CASSEQPGRGDEQYF
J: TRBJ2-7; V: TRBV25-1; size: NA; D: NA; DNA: TGTGCCAGCAGTGATGGGGTCAGGGATATCGAGCAGTACTTC; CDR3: CASSDGVRDIEQYF
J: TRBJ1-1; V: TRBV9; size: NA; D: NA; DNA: TGTGCCAGCAGCGTAGTGGGGCTACCTGAAGCTTTCTTT; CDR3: CASSVVGLPEAFF
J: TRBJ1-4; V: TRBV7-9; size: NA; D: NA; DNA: TGTGCCAGCAGCTTACAGGGGACGAGAGAAAAACTGTTTTTT; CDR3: CASSLQGTREKLFF
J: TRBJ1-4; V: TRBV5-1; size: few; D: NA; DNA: TGCGCCAGCAGCTCTCGGGGTTCTAATGAAAAACTGTTTTTT; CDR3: CASSSRGSNEKLFF
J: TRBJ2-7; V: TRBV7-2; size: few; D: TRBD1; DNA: TGTGCCAGCAGCTTAGGGGGGACAGGGATTTCGACCTTCTACGAGCAGTACTTC; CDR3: CASSLGGTGISTFYEQYF
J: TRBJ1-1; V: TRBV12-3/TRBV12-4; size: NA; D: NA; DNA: TGTGCCAGCAGTTTATTAGCTACTGAAGCTTTCTTT; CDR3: CASSLLATEAFF
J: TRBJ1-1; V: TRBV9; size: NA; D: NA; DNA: TGTGCCAGCAGCGTAAGAACAGGAATGAACACTGAAGCTTTCTTT; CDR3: CASSVRTGMNTEAFF
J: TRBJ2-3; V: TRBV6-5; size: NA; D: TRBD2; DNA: TGTGCCAGCTTTTCGCCGGGGGGGAGCACAGATACGCAGTATTTT; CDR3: CASFSPGGSTDTQYF
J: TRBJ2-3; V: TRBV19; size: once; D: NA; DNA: TGTGCCAGTAGACCTGGACTACGGGAAGCAGATACGCAGTATTTT; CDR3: CASRPGLREADTQYF
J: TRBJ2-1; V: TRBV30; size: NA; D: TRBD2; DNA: TGTGCCTGGGAGAAATTTAGCGGGGGGGCGCAGGAGCAGTTCTTC; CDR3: CAWEKFSGGAQEQFF
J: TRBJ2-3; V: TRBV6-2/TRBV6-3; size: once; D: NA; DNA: TGTGCCAGCAGTTATGCACAGGGAGCCGCCCGGGATACGCAGTATTTT; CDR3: CASSYAQGAARDTQYF
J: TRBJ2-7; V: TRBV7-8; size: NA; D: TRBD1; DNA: TGTGCCAGCAGCCTCTCAATTTGGGACAGCTACGAGCAGTACTTC; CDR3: CASSLSIWDSYEQYF
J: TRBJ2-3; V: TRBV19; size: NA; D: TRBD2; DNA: TGTGCCAGCAGTAGCGGGGGGACCACAGATACGCAGTATTTT; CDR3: CASSSGGTTDTQYF
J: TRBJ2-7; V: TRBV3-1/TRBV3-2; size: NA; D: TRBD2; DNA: TGTGCCAGCAGCCCTAGCGGGGCCTCTTCCTACGAGCAGTACTTC; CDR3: CASSPSGASSYEQYF
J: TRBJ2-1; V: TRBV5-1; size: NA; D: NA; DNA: TGCGCCAGCAGCTTGTGGGTCGGGGGAAAATACAATGAGCAGTTCTTC; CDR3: CASSLWVGGKYNEQFF
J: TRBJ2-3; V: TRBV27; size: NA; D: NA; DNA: TGTGCCAGCAGTTTATCGACAGCAGATACGCAGTATTTT; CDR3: CASSLSTADTQYF
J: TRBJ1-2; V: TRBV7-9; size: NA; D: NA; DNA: TGTGCCAGCAGATCACAGGGCGACGGGGGCTACACCTTC; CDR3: CASRSQGDGGYTF
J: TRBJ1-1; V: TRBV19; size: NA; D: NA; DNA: TGTGCCAGTAGTATCGGACAGATTAACACTGAAGCTTTCTTT; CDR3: CASSIGQINTEAFF
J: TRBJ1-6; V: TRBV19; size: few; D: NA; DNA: TGTGCCAGTAGTATAGAGAGGGCAGAAAATTCACCCCTCCACTTT; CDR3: CASSIERAENSPLHF
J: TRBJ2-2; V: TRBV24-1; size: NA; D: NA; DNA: TGTGCCACCTCTCCCGCAGGGGGGTTCACCGGGGAGCTGTTTTTT; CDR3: CATSPAGGFTGELFF
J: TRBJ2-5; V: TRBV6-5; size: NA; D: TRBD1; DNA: TGTGCCAGCAGTCCTGGGACAGGGAAAGAGACCCAGTACTTC; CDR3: CASSPGTGKETQYF
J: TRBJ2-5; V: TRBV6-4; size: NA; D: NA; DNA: TGTGCCAGCAGTGCGAACGGGGAACAAGAGACCCAGTACTTC; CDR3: CASSANGEQETQYF
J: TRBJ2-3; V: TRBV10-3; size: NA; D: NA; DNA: TGTGCCATCAGTGACAGTCCGAACACAGATACGCAGTATTTT; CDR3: CAISDSPNTDTQYF
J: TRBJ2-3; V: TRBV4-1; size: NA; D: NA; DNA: TGCGCCAGCAGCCCGCAACTAAACAGGGAAGATACGCAGTATTTT; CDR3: CASSPQLNREDTQYF
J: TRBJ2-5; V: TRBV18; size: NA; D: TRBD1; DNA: TGTGCCAGCTCACCGACAACCGGGACAGGGGTTGAGACCCAGTACTTC; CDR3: CASSPTTGTGVETQYF
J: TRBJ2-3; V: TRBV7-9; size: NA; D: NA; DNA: TGTGCCAGCAGCTTAGCTGCGCCCATTAGCACAGATACGCAGTATTTT; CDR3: CASSLAAPISTDTQYF
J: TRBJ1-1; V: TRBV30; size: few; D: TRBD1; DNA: TGTGCCTGGAGGGGTCAGGGGGGACGAGGGGCTTTCTTT; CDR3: CAWRGQGGRGAFF